This T cell receptor beta chain was identified during a study of T cells in women clearing cervical HPV infection. Study-level points and caveats: Each sample's T-cell count was unknown, possibly confounding richness. CIN3+ cases had significantly higher TCR richness than controls; evenness did not differ.

On this clone: The antigen is not known.

Only in-frame clones appear in the TCRdb table, and some are missing; sequencing was by immunoSEQ multiplex PCR. This sample contains about 39,000 clones. The sequence was obtained from a woman aged 18-70 years with a cervical HPV16 infection that either progressed to CIN3+ or cleared (not recorded which). Sequencing was done on a sample of blood buffy coat.

CDR3 bases read: TGTGCCAGCAGTCGTTCCAGCGGGGGGGCCGGAGATACG. It translates to CASSRSSGGAGDT. The entire CDR3 protein reads CASSRSSGGAGDTQYF. This chain links TRBV2 with TRBJ2-3, with TRBD2 identical over 10 bases. The CDR3 end falls 3 residues outside the read, so it is completed with the germline J gene. Germline V gives CDR1 SNHLY, CDR2 FYNNEI. The CDR3 is 16 amino acids. Trimming removed 5 bases from V and 5 bases from J; junction bases left unmatched: 10.